Below, 3 T cell receptor beta chains from the same sample are listed, as sequenced in a study of T-cell memory formation after mild COVID-19 (TCRdb year 2021). The library came from 5' RACE. Sequenced using an Illumina NovaSeq 6000. TCRdb ran its own pipeline on the public reads, namely fastp trimming at Q25 and MiXCR clone calling, and kept in-frame beta chains. Under each unique CDR3 protein, matching rows form one entry showing the most common genes and DNA. This sample comprises under 250,000 distinct CDR3 sequences, roughly a tenth of them detected only once. Of the sample, 3% to 3.5% is held by the ten largest clones. Sequenced: PBMCs or a T cell subset sorted from them (not recorded which). These receptors all come from a man between 18 and 35 years old who had mild COVID-19 (a few samples of this study predate the infection). The sample titles of this study are shuffled in the database, so cell type and time point are left out; the donor was told from shared clones.

The chain joins TRBV3-1 to TRBJ2-1, with 9 positions matching TRBD2. Germline CDR1 and CDR2: LGHDT and YNNKEL (reference sequence). Germline trimming cut 1 base from V and 3 bases from J; bases unmatched to any gene: 4. There are 16 residues in the CDR3. The CDR3 loop reads CASSQGGTSHYNEQFF. The DNA of the CDR3 is TGTGCCAGCAGCCAAGGGGGGACTAGCCACTACAATGAGCAGTTCTTC.

This clonotype turned up a few times. V and J are TRBV3-1 and TRBJ2-6; D gene ambiguous. This CDR3 comprises 14 residues. V was shortened by 4 bases and J by 2 bases, with 6 bases between the two germline ends. Germline CDR1 reads LGHDT; CDR2 reads YNNKEL (reference sequence). The CDR3 loop reads CASSPSTGANVLTF. CDR3 DNA: TGTGCCAGCAGCCCGTCAACTGGGGCCAACGTCCTGACTTTC.

The V and J genes are TRBV18 and TRBJ2-5; TRBD1 might be the D (7 bases). CDR1 is KGHSH and CDR2 is LQKENI in the germline V gene. Deletions cut 3 bases from V and 5 bases from J, with 16 bases between. The CDR3 runs 15 residues. The CDR3 here is CASSPQRRGLETQYF. In DNA, the CDR3 is TGTGCCAGCTCACCGCAGAGGAGGGGGCTGGAGACCCAGTACTTC.